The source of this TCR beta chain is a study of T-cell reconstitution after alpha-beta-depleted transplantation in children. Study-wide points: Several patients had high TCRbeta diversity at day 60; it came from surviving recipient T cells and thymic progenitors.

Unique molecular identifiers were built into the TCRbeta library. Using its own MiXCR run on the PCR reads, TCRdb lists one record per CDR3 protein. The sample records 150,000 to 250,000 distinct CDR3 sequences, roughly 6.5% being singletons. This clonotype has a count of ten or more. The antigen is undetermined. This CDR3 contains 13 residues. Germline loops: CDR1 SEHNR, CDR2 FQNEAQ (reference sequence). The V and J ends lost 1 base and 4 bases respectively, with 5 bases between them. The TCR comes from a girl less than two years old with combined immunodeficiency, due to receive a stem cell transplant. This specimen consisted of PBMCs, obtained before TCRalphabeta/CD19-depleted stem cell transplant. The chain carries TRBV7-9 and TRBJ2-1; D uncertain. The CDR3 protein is CASSLGRYNEQFF. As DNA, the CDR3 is TGTGCCAGCAGCTTAGGAAGGTACAATGAGCAGTTCTTC.